The T cell receptor beta chain under discussion was sequenced for a study of blood T cell repertoires in COVID-19. Authors' data handling: Counts of nucleated cells, estimated from reference gene primer amplification, were obtained. Only in-frame clones appear in the TCRdb table, and some are missing; sequencing was by immunoSEQ multiplex PCR. V, J and clone size were drawn from that table, and D and trimming were deduced from the DNA. Among 250,000 or so clones listed, 88% were seen once. CDR1 and CDR2 from the germline V gene are MNHEY and SMNVEV (reference sequence). The V segment lost 6 bases and the J segment 2 bases; nucleotides outside the gene matches: 14. The CDR3 is made up of 18 amino acids.

Sequencing was carried out using peripheral blood. The origin of this receptor is a woman in her fifties or sixties with acute or convalescent COVID-19. The chain is built from TRBV27 and TRBJ1-5; TRBD1 aligns across 9 bases. In nucleotides, the CDR3 is TGTGCCAGCAGCAAGGCGGGACAGGGAGTAAGTGGCAATCAGCCCCAGCATTTT. This codes for CASSKAGQGVSGNQPQHF.